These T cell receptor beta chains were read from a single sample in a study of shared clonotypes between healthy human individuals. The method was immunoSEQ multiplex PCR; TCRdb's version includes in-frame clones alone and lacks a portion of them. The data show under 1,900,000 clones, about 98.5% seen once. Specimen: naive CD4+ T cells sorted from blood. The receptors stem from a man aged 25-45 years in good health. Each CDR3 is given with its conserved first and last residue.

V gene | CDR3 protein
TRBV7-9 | CASRYRERQGMETQYF
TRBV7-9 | CASSLARGTNYGYTF
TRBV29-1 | CSVEDFLSEAFF
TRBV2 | CASTQVGGWEAFF
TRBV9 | CASSVDGRLNTDTQYF
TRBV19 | CASTTRTGGYFQPQHF
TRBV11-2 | CVSSLTSGSDEQFF
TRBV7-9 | CASSFVTSGYPYEQYF
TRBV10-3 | CAISGSGTARREQYF
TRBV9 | CASSVAARDNYGYTF
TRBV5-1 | CASSPVGADTQYF
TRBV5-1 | CASSLFMRSSGANVLTF
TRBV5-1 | CASSLDPGQGTDTQYF
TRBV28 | CASSVPGQGMDF
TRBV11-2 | CASSQGLAGHRYF
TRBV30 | CALTQGREQYF
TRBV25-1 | CASSEIGNTIYF
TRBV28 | CASRTRGTEAFF
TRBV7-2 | CASSWDRDGGYTF
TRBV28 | CASKEFSQETQYF
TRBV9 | CASSLTAGFYDEQYF
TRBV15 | CATSSSLFSNQPQHF
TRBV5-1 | CASSFVLPSGANVLTF
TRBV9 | CASSLDRGTGELFF
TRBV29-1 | CSAGRDVYEQYF
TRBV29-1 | CSVYRGLGAKNIQYF
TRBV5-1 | CASSPPGQGLREQYF
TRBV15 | CATSRLETQYF
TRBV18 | CASSRTGVSQPQHF
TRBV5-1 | CASSRGGSDNEQFF
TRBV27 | CASSPRLAGGSVARDTQYF
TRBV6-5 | CASSYLWTETYEQYF
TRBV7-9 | CASSWSGAYNEQFF
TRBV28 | CASRGNERQFF
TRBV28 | CASSLGTRFSGNTIYF
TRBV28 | CASSNRDRDTEAFF
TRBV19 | CASSFSATGQSSGNTIYF
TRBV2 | CASSEAGGGYTF